Listed below are T cell receptor beta chains from one sample, sequenced in a study of blood T cell repertoires in COVID-19. Measured with immunoSEQ multiplex PCR; TCRdb has only the in-frame clones, and not every one. The repertoire holds 540,000 or so clones, with about 88% as singletons. The specimen was peripheral blood. The source is a woman between 45 and 65 years old with COVID-19, enrolled during active disease. Each CDR3 is given with its conserved first and last residue. The D gene is left open where the match is weak. The size of a clone is reported for some rows only, either as once, few or many, or as a class for expanded clones.

j_gene	v_gene	abundance	d_gene	CDR3aa	CDR3nt
TRBJ2-1	TRBV6-1	.	.	CVSSEFGVHGGNEQFF	TGTGTCAGCAGTGAATTCGGGGTTCACGGAGGGAATGAGCAGTTCTTC
TRBJ1-1	TRBV30	.	.	CAWSVLSGSGLNEAFF	TGTGCCTGGAGTGTACTGAGCGGAAGCGGCCTGAATGAAGCTTTCTTT
TRBJ2-5	TRBV10-3	.	TRBD2	CAISPGLAGAQRETQYF	TGTGCCATCAGTCCTGGACTAGCGGGGGCTCAACGAGAGACCCAGTACTTC
TRBJ1-3	TRBV4-1	.	.	CASSQEGRINSGNTIYF	TGCGCCAGCAGCCAAGAGGGCAGAATAAACTCTGGAAACACCATATATTTT
TRBJ2-2	TRBV5-1	.	.	CASSSIQGDAGELFF	TGCGCCAGCAGCTCAATTCAGGGTGACGCCGGGGAGCTGTTTTTT
TRBJ2-1	TRBV15	.	.	CATSRDIGTYEQFF	TGTGCCACCAGCAGAGATATCGGGACTTATGAGCAGTTCTTC
TRBJ2-1	TRBV11-3	.	TRBD2	CASSPGEGEQFF	TGTGCCAGCAGCCCTGGGGAGGGTGAGCAGTTCTTC
TRBJ1-1	TRBV5-5	.	.	CASSFMGGGRLLNTEAFF	TGTGCCAGCAGCTTTATGGGAGGGGGGCGCCTACTGAACACTGAAGCTTTCTTT
TRBJ1-6	TRBV5-1	.	.	CASSLRVDSPLHF	TGCGCCAGCAGCTTGAGAGTCGATTCACCCCTCCACTTT
TRBJ2-5	TRBV5-1	.	TRBD1	CASSPGQGSTETQYF	TGCGCCAGCAGCCCCGGACAGGGTAGCACGGAGACCCAGTACTTC
TRBJ1-2	TRBV13	.	.	CASSFPPPNYGYTF	TGTGCCAGCAGCTTCCCCCCCCCAAACTATGGCTACACCTTC
TRBJ2-1	TRBV19	.	TRBD1	CASSIGTGDNEQFF	TGTGCCAGTAGTATAGGGACAGGGGATAATGAGCAGTTCTTC
TRBJ1-1	TRBV5-4	.	.	CASSLGQSNTEAFF	TGTGCCAGCAGCTTGGGGCAGTCGAACACTGAAGCTTTCTTT
TRBJ2-5	TRBV27	.	.	CASSWTGGWRETQYF	TGTGCCAGCAGCTGGACGGGGGGCTGGAGAGAGACCCAGTACTTC
TRBJ1-1	TRBV19	once	TRBD1	CASSSGQGTGAFF	TGTGCCAGTAGTTCCGGACAGGGGACGGGAGCTTTCTTT
TRBJ2-2	TRBV7-8	once	.	CASSPRGGGNTGELFF	TGTGCCAGCAGCCCCCGCGGAGGGGGCAACACCGGGGAGCTGTTTTTT
TRBJ1-5	TRBV6-1	.	.	CASSELLRRSNQPQHF	TGTGCCAGCAGTGAACTTCTACGCCGTAGCAATCAGCCCCAGCATTTT
TRBJ2-2	TRBV19	.	TRBD1	CASRQGAGGELFF	TGTGCCAGTAGACAGGGGGCTGGCGGGGAGCTGTTTTTT
TRBJ1-5	TRBV5-1	.	.	CASSLGHSNQPQHF	TGCGCCAGCAGCTTAGGACATAGCAATCAGCCCCAGCATTTT
TRBJ2-7	TRBV23-1	.	.	CASSLAYRDIDYEQYF	TGCGCCAGCTCCTTGGCTTACCGGGACATCGACTACGAGCAGTACTTC
TRBJ2-4	TRBV6-2/TRBV6-3	.	TRBD1	CASSYRPGGAEGKNIQYF	TGTGCCAGCAGTTACCGTCCAGGGGGCGCTGAGGGCAAAAACATTCAGTACTTC
TRBJ1-2	TRBV5-1	.	TRBD1	CASSPGQGAGYTF	TGCGCCAGCAGTCCCGGACAGGGGGCTGGCTACACCTTC
TRBJ2-7	TRBV2	.	.	CASSQGGTGGYEQYF	TGTGCCAGCAGTCAGGGGGGGACAGGCGGCTACGAGCAGTACTTC
TRBJ2-3	TRBV18	.	TRBD2	CASSPFPLAGTTDTQYF	TGTGCCAGCTCACCATTTCCCCTAGCGGGGACCACAGATACGCAGTATTTT
TRBJ1-6	TRBV3-1/TRBV3-2	.	.	CASSQVGGAGNSPLHF	TGTGCCAGCAGCCAAGTCGGAGGTGCTGGTAATTCACCCCTCCACTTT
TRBJ1-5	TRBV30	.	TRBD1	CAWSPGTTGNSNQPQHF	TGTGCCTGGTCACCGGGGACGACAGGGAATAGCAATCAGCCCCAGCATTTT
TRBJ1-1	TRBV9	.	.	CASSGPGGNTEAFF	TGTGCCAGCAGCGGGCCCGGGGGGAACACTGAAGCTTTCTTT
TRBJ2-1	TRBV27	.	.	CASSVSQGTGEQFF	TGTGCCAGCAGTGTAAGCCAGGGAACCGGTGAGCAGTTCTTC
TRBJ2-2	TRBV5-1	.	.	CASSSDRMNTGELFF	TGCGCCAGCAGCTCCGACAGAATGAACACCGGGGAGCTGTTTTTT
TRBJ1-2	TRBV3-1/TRBV3-2	.	.	CASSSSAGGDGYTF	TGTGCCAGCAGTTCTTCTGCGGGGGGCGATGGCTACACCTTC
TRBJ2-7	TRBV3-1/TRBV3-2	.	.	CASSSLPGYSYEQYF	TGTGCCAGCAGCTCCTTACCGGGGTACTCCTACGAGCAGTACTTC
TRBJ1-1	TRBV5-1	few	TRBD1	CASSLRQGNMNTEAFF	TGCGCCAGCAGCTTAAGACAGGGGAATATGAACACTGAAGCTTTCTTT
TRBJ2-1	TRBV5-6	once	.	CASNGGGLNSYNEQFF	TGTGCCAGCAACGGAGGAGGGTTGAACTCCTACAATGAGCAGTTCTTC
TRBJ1-3	TRBV10-3	.	.	CAISEVRVSSGNTIYF	TGTGCCATCAGTGAGGTCAGGGTCAGCTCTGGAAACACCATATATTTT
TRBJ1-6	TRBV6-5	.	TRBD1	CASSTQGAEAAPLHF	TGTGCCAGCAGTACCCAGGGGGCTGAGGCGGCGCCCCTCCACTTT
TRBJ2-3	TRBV19	few	TRBD1	CASSRPGTGGKDTQYF	TGTGCCAGTAGTAGGCCCGGGACAGGGGGTAAAGATACGCAGTATTTT
TRBJ1-4	TRBV6-5	.	TRBD1	CASTWDSLTNEKLFF	TGTGCCAGCACCTGGGACAGCTTAACTAATGAAAAACTGTTTTTT
TRBJ1-6	TRBV4-2	.	TRBD1	CASSQDLGDSYNSPLHF	TGTGCCAGCAGCCAAGACCTTGGGGACAGTTATAATTCACCCCTCCACTTT
TRBJ1-2	TRBV6-5	.	TRBD1	CASRRGQGYYGYTF	TGTGCCAGCAGACGCGGACAGGGCTACTATGGCTACACCTTC
TRBJ1-6	TRBV30	few	.	CAWSDAGSPLHF	TGTGCCTGGAGTGATGCAGGTTCACCCCTCCACTTT